Following are 15 T cell receptor beta chains from one sample sequenced in a study of vaccination and CD4 T cells after COVID-19 (dated 2022 in TCRdb). The antigens of these receptors remain unknown. In light of the paper, this sample's treatment or condition label describes: roughly ten-day PBMC culture with coronavirus spike peptide pools or control peptides (ViraFEST assay). Libraries were made using PCR. Instrument used: Illumina iSeq 100. At the Johns Hopkins FTIC core, DNA from the cultured CD4+ T cells underwent TCR sequencing with the Oncomine TCR Beta short-read assay. TCRdb ran its own pipeline on the public reads, namely fastp trimming at Q25 and MiXCR clone calling, and kept in-frame beta chains. Each CDR3 protein appears once, grouped with its most common genes and DNA. A total of over 15,000 distinct CDR3 sequences appear in this sample, 45% to 60% of them only once. The leading ten clones occupy around 9.6% of the sample.

Here the sequenced sample was CD4+ T cells from blood, cultured in vitro, taken after SARS-CoV-2 vaccination. The receptors originated from a human donor who had recovered from COVID-19.

The chain carries TRBV7-9 and TRBJ1-2, with TRBD1 as a possible D gene (5 bases). CDR1 SEHNR and CDR2 FQNEAQ come from the germline V gene (reference sequence). V was trimmed by 5 bases and J by 1 base, leaving 5 bases between them. CDR3 size: 12 residues. CDR3 DNA sequence: TGTGCCAGCAGCAGGGGTAACTATGGCTACACCTTC. This sequence encodes CASSRGNYGYTF.

The V call is TRBV4-2, the J call TRBJ1-1; D ambiguous. The CDR3 runs 13 residues. Germline V gives CDR1 LGHNA, CDR2 YNFKEQ. The germline V and J ends were trimmed by 0 bases and 1 base, with 3 bases remaining between them. DNA for the CDR3: TGTGCCAGCAGCCAAGACGGGAACACTGAAGCTTTCTTT. Residues: CASSQDGNTEAFF.

A few counts support this clonotype. This rearrangement joins TRBV20-1 to TRBJ1-1, with 8 bases aligning to TRBD1. Germline V gene data show CDR1 as DFQATT and CDR2 as SNEGSKA (reference sequence). This CDR3 contains 11 residues. CDR3 sequence reads: CRTGAGTEAFF. The CDR3 region has the DNA TGCAGGACAGGGGCGGGGACTGAAGCTTTCTTT.

The rearrangement joins TRBV12-3 or TRBV12-4 to TRBJ1-2; D is ambiguous. The CDR3 extends over 13 amino acids. Trimming took off 0 bases at V and 1 base at J, with 3 bases between the two ends. CDR3 sequence reads: CASSLALNYGYTF. The CDR3 DNA reads TGTGCCAGCAGTTTAGCCCTTAACTATGGCTACACCTTC.

This clonotype appeared a few times. V is TRBV4-2 and J is TRBJ1-2; the D is unclear. With 4 bases removed from V and 2 bases from J, the gap between germline ends came to 11 bases. Germline-derived CDR1 and CDR2 are LGHNA and YNFKEQ. The CDR3 covers 14 residues. The CDR3 is CASSPLEGNYGYTF. In DNA form, the CDR3 reads TGTGCCAGCAGCCCGCTTGAGGGAAACTATGGCTACACCTTC.

The sample holds a few counts of this clonotype. The chain combines TRBV7-9 with TRBJ1-2; D unclear. V was clipped by 3 bases and J by 6 bases, with 5 bases between them. CDR1 SEHNR and CDR2 FQNEAQ come from the germline V gene (reference sequence). The CDR3 spans 11 residues. Written as DNA, the CDR3 is TGTGCCAGCAGCTTGTGGGATGGCTACACCTTC. It codes for CASSLWDGYTF.

The chain has TRBV20-1 and TRBJ2-6, with 8 bases fitting TRBD1. This CDR3 spans 14 amino acids. Germline V gene lookup returns CDR1 DFQATT and CDR2 SNEGSKA (reference sequence). Losses at the gene ends were 6 bases for V and 4 bases for J; bases not matched to a gene: 5. The CDR3 nucleotides read TGCAGTGCCGGCAGGGGGCCAGGGGCCAACGTCCTGACTTTC. Its translation: CSAGRGPGANVLTF.

This clonotype came up a few times. This chain links TRBV20-1 with TRBJ1-2; TRBD1 might be the D (6 bases). The CDR3 is 18 amino acids. Trimming shortened V by 0 bases and J by 8 bases, and 28 bases separated the two germline ends. CDR1 is DFQATT, CDR2 SNEGSKA, per germline (reference sequence). DNA for the CDR3: TGCAGTGCTAGAGATCTCCCAGGTGGGGGGCGCAAAGTAGGAGGCTACACCTTC. It encodes CSARDLPGGGRKVGGYTF.

J is TRBJ1-2 and V is TRBV2; D not resolved. With 1 base removed from V and 5 bases from J, the gap between germline ends came to 14 bases. Germline assignment: CDR1 SNHLY and CDR2 FYNNEI. This CDR3 is 15 amino acids long. CDR3 nucleotide sequence: TGTGCCAGCAGTGAAGTGCGGGGAGTAGGATATGGCTACACCTTC. It specifies CASSEVRGVGYGYTF.

This clonotype appeared a few times. This chain joins TRBV30 and TRBJ1-2, with D uncertain. The CDR3 is made up of 12 amino acids. Germline CDR1 GTSNPN, CDR2 SVGIG (reference sequence). Trimming removed 5 bases at V and 5 bases at J, with 12 bases between. CDR3 protein: CAWSTGGYGYTF. In nucleotides, the CDR3 is TGTGCCTGGTCCACCGGAGGGTATGGCTACACCTTC. The complete variable domain, with remaining parts taken from reference TRBV30 and TRBJ1-2, reads SQTIHQWPATLVQPVGSPLSLECTVEGTSNPNLYWYRQAAGRGLQLLFYSVGIGQISSEVPQNLSASRPQDRQFILSSKKLLLSDSGFYLCAWSTGGYGYTFGSGTRLTVV.

The gene calls are TRBV5-1 and TRBJ2-6, with D possibly being TRBD2 (6 bases). This CDR3 is 16 amino acids long. Trimming took off 8 bases at V and 0 bases at J, with 15 bases between the two ends. The germline CDR1 and CDR2 sequences are SGHRS and YFSETQ. The CDR3 sequence: CASSRDSNSGANVLTF. CDR3 coding DNA: TGCGCCAGTAGCCGGGACTCCAACTCTGGGGCCAACGTCCTGACTTTC.

This clonotype is a singleton in its sample. This chain links TRBV7-9 with TRBJ1-1, with 9 nucleotides matching TRBD1. The junction had 7 bases not matched to a gene; V was cut back by 4 bases and J by 4 bases. The V gene's germline CDR1 is SEHNR and CDR2 FQNEAQ (reference sequence). This CDR3 comprises 15 residues. As DNA, the CDR3 is TGTGCCAGCAGCTCAAGACAGGGGGAGGGCACTGAAGCTTTCTTT. Protein: CASSSRQGEGTEAFF.

The chain combines TRBV15 with TRBJ1-4; perhaps TRBD1 as D (5 bases). Germline values: CDR1 LNHNV, CDR2 YYDKDF (reference sequence). V was cut by 0 bases and J by 4 bases, with 15 bases left in between. The CDR3 consists of 17 residues. This CDR3 is CATSRDRRQGVNEKLFF. The DNA of the CDR3 is TGTGCCACCAGCAGAGATCGCCGCCAGGGAGTTAATGAAAAACTGTTTTTT. The full variable domain, in which reference TRBV15 and TRBJ1-4 provide the parts outside the CDR3, is DAMVIQNPRYQVTQFGKPVTLSCSQTLNHNVMYWYQQKSSQAPKLLFHYYDKDFNNEADTPDNFQSRRPNTSFCFLDIRSPGLGDTAMYLCATSRDRRQGVNEKLFFGSGTQLSVL.

In its sample, this clonotype ranks as medium-sized (0.01 to 0.1%). CDR3 in amino acids: CSARDPGQRGTGELFF. CDR3 nucleotides: TGCAGTGCTAGAGACCCCGGGCAGCGGGGGACCGGGGAGCTGTTTTTT. The V gene is TRBV20-1, the J gene TRBJ2-2; 8 positions agree with TRBD2. V lost 0 bases, J lost 5 bases, and 8 bases stayed unmatched. Germline V gene lookup returns CDR1 DFQATT and CDR2 SNEGSKA (reference sequence). The CDR3 sequence is 16 residues long.

This clonotype was counted a few times. The chain recombines TRBV6-1 with TRBJ1-3; 8 bases line up with TRBD1. The CDR3 consists of 14 residues. In germline, CDR1 is MNHNS, CDR2 SASEGT. V lost 4 bases and J lost 4; bases outside the gene matches: 3. The CDR3 region is CASSVRDRGNTIYF. For the CDR3, the DNA is TGTGCCAGCAGTGTTCGGGACAGGGGAAACACCATATATTTT.